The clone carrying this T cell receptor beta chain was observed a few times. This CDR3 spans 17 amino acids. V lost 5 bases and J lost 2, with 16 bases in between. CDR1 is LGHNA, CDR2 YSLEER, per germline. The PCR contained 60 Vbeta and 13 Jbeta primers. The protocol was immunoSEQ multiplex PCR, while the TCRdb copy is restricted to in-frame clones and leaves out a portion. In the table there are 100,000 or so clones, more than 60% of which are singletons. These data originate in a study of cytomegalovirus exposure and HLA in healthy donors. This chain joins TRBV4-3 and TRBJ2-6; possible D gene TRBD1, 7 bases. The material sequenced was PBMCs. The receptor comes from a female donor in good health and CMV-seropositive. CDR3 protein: CASSSRQGGAGANVLTF. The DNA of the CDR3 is TGCGCCAGCAGCTCCCGGCAGGGGGGTGCTGGGGCCAACGTCCTGACTTTC.